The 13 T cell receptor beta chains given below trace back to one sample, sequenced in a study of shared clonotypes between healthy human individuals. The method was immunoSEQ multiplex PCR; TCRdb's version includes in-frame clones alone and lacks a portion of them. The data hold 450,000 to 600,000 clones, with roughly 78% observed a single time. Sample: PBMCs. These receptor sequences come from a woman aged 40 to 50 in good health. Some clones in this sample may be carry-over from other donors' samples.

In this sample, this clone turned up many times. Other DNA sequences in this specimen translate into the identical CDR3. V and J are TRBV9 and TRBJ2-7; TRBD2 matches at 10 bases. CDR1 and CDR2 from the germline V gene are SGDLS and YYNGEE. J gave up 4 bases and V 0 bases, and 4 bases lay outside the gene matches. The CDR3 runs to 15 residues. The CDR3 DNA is TGTGCCAGCAGCGTAGGGCTAGCGGGAGCATACGAGCAGTACTTC. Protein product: CASSVGLAGAYEQYF.

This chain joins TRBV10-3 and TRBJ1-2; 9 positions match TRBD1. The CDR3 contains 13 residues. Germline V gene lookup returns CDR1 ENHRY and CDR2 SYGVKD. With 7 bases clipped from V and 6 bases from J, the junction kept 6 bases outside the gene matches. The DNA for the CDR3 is TGTGCCATCAATGGACAGGGGAATGATGGCTACACCTTC. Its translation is CAINGQGNDGYTF.

The CDR3: CASSAGVSNQPQHF. CDR3 bases: TGTGCCAGCAGCGCAGGGGTTAGCAATCAGCCCCAGCATTTT. The chain carries TRBV9 and TRBJ1-5; tentatively, D is TRBD1 (6 bases). The V gene's germline CDR1 is SGDLS and CDR2 YYNGEE. Trimming cost V 3 bases and J 0 bases, with 7 bases left between them. CDR3 length: 14 residues. Full variable domain (outside the CDR3, taken from reference TRBV9 and TRBJ1-5): DSGVTQTPKHLITATGQRVTLRCSPRSGDLSVYWYQQSLDQGLQFLIQYYNGEERAKGNILERFSAQQFPDLHSELNLSSLELGDSALYFCASSAGVSNQPQHFGDGTRLSIL.

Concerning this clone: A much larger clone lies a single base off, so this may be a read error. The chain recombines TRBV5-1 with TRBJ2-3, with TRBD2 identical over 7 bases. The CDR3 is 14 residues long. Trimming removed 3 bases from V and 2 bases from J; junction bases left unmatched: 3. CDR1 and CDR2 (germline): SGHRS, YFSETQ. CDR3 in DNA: TGCGCCAGCAGCTCCGGGACTACCACAGATACGCAGTATTTT. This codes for CASSSGTTTDTQYF.

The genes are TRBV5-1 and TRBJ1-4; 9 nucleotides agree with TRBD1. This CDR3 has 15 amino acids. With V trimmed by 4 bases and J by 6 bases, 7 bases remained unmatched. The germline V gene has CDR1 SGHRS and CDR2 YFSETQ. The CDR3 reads CASSADRGSDEKLFF. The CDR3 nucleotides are TGCGCCAGCAGCGCGGACAGGGGTTCGGATGAAAAACTGTTTTTT.

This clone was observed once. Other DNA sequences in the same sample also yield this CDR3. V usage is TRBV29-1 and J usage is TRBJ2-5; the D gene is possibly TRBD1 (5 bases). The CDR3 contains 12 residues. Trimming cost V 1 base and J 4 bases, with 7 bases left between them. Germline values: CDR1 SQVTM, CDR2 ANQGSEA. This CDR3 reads CSVEGQGETQYF. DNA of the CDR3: TGCAGCGTTGAAGGGCAGGGAGAGACCCAGTACTTC.

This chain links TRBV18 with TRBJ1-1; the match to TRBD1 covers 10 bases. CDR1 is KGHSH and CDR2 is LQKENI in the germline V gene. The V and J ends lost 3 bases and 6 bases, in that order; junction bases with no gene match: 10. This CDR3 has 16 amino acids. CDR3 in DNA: TGTGCCAGCTCACCCATGACAGGGGGCACCTCAGCTGAAGCTTTCTTT. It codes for CASSPMTGGTSAEAFF.

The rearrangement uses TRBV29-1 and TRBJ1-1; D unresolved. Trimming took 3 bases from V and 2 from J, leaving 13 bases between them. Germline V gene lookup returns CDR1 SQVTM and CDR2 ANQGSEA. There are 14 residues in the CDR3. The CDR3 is CSVDGGIINTEAFF. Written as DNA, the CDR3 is TGCAGCGTTGATGGAGGGATCATCAACACTGAAGCTTTCTTT.

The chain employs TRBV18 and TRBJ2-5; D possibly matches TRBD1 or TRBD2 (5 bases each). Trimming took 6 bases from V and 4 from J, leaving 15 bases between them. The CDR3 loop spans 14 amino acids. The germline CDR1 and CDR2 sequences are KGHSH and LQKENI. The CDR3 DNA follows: TGTGCCAGCTCTGCCGGGACCGCTAGAGAGACCCAGTACTTC. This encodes CASSAGTARETQYF. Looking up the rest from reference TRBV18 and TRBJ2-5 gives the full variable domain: NAGVMQNPRHLVRRRGQEARLRCSPMKGHSHVYWYRQLPEEGLKFMVYLQKENIIDESGMPKERFSAEFPKEGPSILRIQQVVRGDSAAYFCASSAGTARETQYFGPGTRLLVL.

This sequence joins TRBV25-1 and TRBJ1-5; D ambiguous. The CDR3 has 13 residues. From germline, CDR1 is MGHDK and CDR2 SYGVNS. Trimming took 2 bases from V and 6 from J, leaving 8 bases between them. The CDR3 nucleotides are TGTGCCAGCAGTGAACACTCCAGTCAGCCCCAGCATTTT. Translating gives CASSEHSSQPQHF. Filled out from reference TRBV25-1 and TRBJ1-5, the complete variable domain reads EADIYQTPRYLVIGTGKKITLECSQTMGHDKMYWYQQDPGMELHLIHYSYGVNSTEKGDLSSESTVSRIRTEHFPLTLESARPSHTSQYLCASSEHSSQPQHFGDGTRLSIL.

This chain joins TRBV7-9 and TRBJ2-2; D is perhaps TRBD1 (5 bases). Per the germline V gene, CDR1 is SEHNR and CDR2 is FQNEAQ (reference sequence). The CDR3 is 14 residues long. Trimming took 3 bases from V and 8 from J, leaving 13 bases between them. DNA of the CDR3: TGTGCCAGCAGCTTTGACAGACCAGCAGGGGAGCTGTTTTTT. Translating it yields CASSFDRPAGELFF.

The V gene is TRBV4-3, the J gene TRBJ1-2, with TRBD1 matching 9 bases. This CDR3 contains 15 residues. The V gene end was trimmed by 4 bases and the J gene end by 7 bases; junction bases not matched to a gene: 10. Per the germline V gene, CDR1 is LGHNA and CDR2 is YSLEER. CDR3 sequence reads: CASSPQDRGVGGYTF. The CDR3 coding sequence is TGCGCCAGCAGCCCCCAGGACAGGGGAGTAGGTGGCTACACCTTC.

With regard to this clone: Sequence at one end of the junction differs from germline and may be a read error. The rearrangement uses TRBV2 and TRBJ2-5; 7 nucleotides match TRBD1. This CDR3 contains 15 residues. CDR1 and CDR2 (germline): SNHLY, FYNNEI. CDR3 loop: CVSTPTGQYQETQYF. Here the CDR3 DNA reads TGTGTCAGCACACCGACAGGGCAGTACCAAGAGACCCAGTACTTC.